The next 16 T cell receptor beta chains were all read from a single sample in a study of blood T cell repertoires in COVID-19. Here immunoSEQ multiplex PCR was the method, and the copy in TCRdb shows in-frame clones only, minus some. The sample lists under 250,000 clones, 70% to 90% occurring once. Input material: peripheral blood. The receptors come from a woman aged 70 to 79 with COVID-19, enrolled during active disease.

The J gene is TRBJ1-2, the V gene TRBV28; D remains unclear. Trimming cost V 2 bases and J 3 bases, with 10 bases left between them. In germline, CDR1 is MDHEN, CDR2 SYDVKM. The CDR3 loop spans 14 amino acids. The CDR3 DNA follows: TGTGCCAGCAGTTTACAGCGAGAGCACTATGGCTACACCTTC. It yields the protein CASSLQREHYGYTF.

The CDR3 loop is CASSPLTGDMNTEAFF. In DNA form, the CDR3 reads TGTGCCAGCTCACCATTGACAGGAGACATGAACACTGAAGCTTTCTTT. This chain uses TRBV18 with TRBJ1-1, with D perhaps matching TRBD1 (6 bases). Germline values: CDR1 KGHSH, CDR2 LQKENI. Trimming removed 2 bases from V and 0 bases from J, with 13 bases in between. This CDR3 comprises 16 residues.

The gene calls are TRBV11-3 and TRBJ2-3; 8 nucleotides agree with TRBD1. The V gene end was trimmed by 3 bases and the J gene end by 1 base; junction bases not matched to a gene: 6. Germline V gives CDR1 SGHNT, CDR2 YENEEA. CDR3 size: 16 residues. The CDR3, as DNA: TGTGCCAGCAGCTTGGAGGGACAGGCTGGCACAGATACGCAGTATTTT. It codes for CASSLEGQAGTDTQYF.

This clone was observed a few times. This sequence joins TRBV6-5 and TRBJ1-6; D may be TRBD1 (5 bases). The ends were cut back, 8 bases at V and 9 bases at J, with 20 bases in the middle. Germline lookup yields CDR1 MNHEY and CDR2 SVGAGI. CDR3 length equals 15 residues. CDR3 DNA: TGTGCCAGCGGAGGGGTAAGGGGCATATCTTCACCCCTCCACTTT. Protein: CASGGVRGISSPLHF.

This chain connects TRBV29-1 to TRBJ1-4; 9 bases fit TRBD1. V lost 4 bases, J lost 5 bases, and 11 bases stayed unmatched. The CDR3 length is 16 residues. Germline-derived CDR1 and CDR2 are SQVTM and ANQGSEA. This CDR3 reads CSVGYLPGTGNEKLFF. The DNA of the CDR3 is TGCAGCGTTGGCTACTTACCGGGGACAGGGAATGAAAAACTGTTTTTT.

This sequence joins TRBV7-2 and TRBJ1-3, with 9 positions matching TRBD1. CDR3 length: 17 amino acids. V gave up 5 bases and J gave up 2 bases; unmatched junction bases: 10. Per germline, CDR1 SGHTA and CDR2 FQGNSA. The CDR3 DNA is TGTGCCAGCAGCACCGACGGGACAGGGAGACCTGGAAACACCATATATTTT. Translating it yields CASSTDGTGRPGNTIYF.

The CDR3 DNA sequence: TGTGCCAGCAGCCTACCACAGGTTACCTATGGCTACACCTTC. Its translation is CASSLPQVTYGYTF. The chain uses TRBV5-4 and TRBJ1-2; weak D call: TRBD1 (5 bases). CDR1 SGHNT and CDR2 YYREEE come from the germline V gene (reference sequence). The V end was cut by 4 bases, the J end by 4 bases, with 14 bases between. The CDR3 has 14 residues.

Only one count was recorded for this clone. The V and J genes are TRBV5-1 and TRBJ2-1; 12 bases agree with TRBD2. The germline gives CDR1 SGHRS, CDR2 YFSETQ. After removal of 2 bases from V and 4 bases from J, the junction contained 7 bases not matched to a gene. There are 17 residues in the CDR3. CDR3 coding DNA: TGCGCCAGCAGCTTCTGGGTGACTAGCGGGAGATACAATGAGCAGTTCTTC. It translates to CASSFWVTSGRYNEQFF.

This chain links TRBV11-2 with TRBJ1-3; D unresolved. The CDR3 has 13 amino acids. CDR1 SGHAT and CDR2 FQNNGV come from the germline V gene. The V and J ends lost 1 base and 4 bases respectively, with 5 bases between them. The CDR3 nucleotides read TGTGCCAGCAGCTTAGTGGGCGGAAACACCATATATTTT. Translated, it gives CASSLVGGNTIYF.

The chain is built from TRBV5-1 and TRBJ1-1; no definite D call. Germline CDR1 is SGHRS and CDR2 is YFSETQ. V gave up 4 bases and J gave up 5 bases, with 12 bases separating them. This CDR3 is 13 amino acids long. The CDR3 coding sequence is TGCGCCAGCAGCAGAGGACTAGATACTGAAGCTTTCTTT. It yields the protein CASSRGLDTEAFF.

CDR3 sequence (DNA): TGTGCCAGCAGGCGACAGGGGACGGGCACCGGGGAGCTGTTTTTT. The encoded protein is CASRRQGTGTGELFF. The rearrangement uses TRBV14 and TRBJ2-2; 8 bases line up with TRBD1. V gave up 6 bases and J gave up 4 bases; unmatched junction bases: 7. Germline assignment: CDR1 SGHDN and CDR2 FVKESK. This CDR3 comprises 15 residues. The full variable domain, in which reference TRBV14 and TRBJ2-2 provide the parts outside the CDR3, is EAGVTQFPSHSVIEKGQTVTLRCDPISGHDNLYWYRRVMGKEIKFLLHFVKESKQDESGMPNNRFLAERTGGTYSTLKVQPAELEDSGVYFCASRRQGTGTGELFFGEGSRLTVL.

This clone occurred once. CDR3 sequence: CASSDLWTSGSTDEQFF. The CDR3 region has the DNA TGTGCCAGTAGTGATCTCTGGACTAGCGGGAGTACAGATGAGCAGTTCTTC. The chain has TRBV19 and TRBJ2-1; TRBD2 aligns across 13 bases. Per germline, CDR1 LNHDA and CDR2 SQIVND (reference sequence). This CDR3 has 17 residues. The V gene end was trimmed by 5 bases and the J gene end by 8 bases; junction bases not matched to a gene: 12.

This clone was detected only once. The junction departs from the called germline gene at one end, perhaps through a read error. The CDR3 spells CAGSGVSSYEQYF. For the CDR3, the DNA is TGTGCCGGGAGCGGGGTGAGCTCCTACGAGCAGTACTTC. The genes are TRBV30 and TRBJ2-7; 7 bases line up with TRBD2. The CDR3 extends over 13 amino acids. CDR1 GTSNPN and CDR2 SVGIG come from the germline V gene (reference sequence).

The chain carries TRBV20-1 and TRBJ2-1, with TRBD1 matching over 8 bases. The CDR3 runs to 20 residues. The trim removed 3 bases at V and 0 bases at J, leaving 19 bases unmatched. In germline, CDR1 is DFQATT, CDR2 SNEGSKA (reference sequence). The CDR3 nucleotides are TGCAGTGCTAGTTATCAGATGGCAGGGGGCCGATGGGGCTCCTACAATGAGCAGTTCTTC. This translates into CSASYQMAGGRWGSYNEQFF.

The chain uses TRBV20-1 and TRBJ2-2; no firm D call. This CDR3 contains 10 residues. Germline CDR1 DFQATT, CDR2 SNEGSKA (reference sequence). The CDR3 here is CRESTGELFF. The DNA of the CDR3 is TGCAGAGAGAGCACCGGGGAGCTGTTTTTT.

J is TRBJ1-1 and V is TRBV5-1, with 8 nucleotides matching TRBD1. The CDR3 contains 14 residues. Germline V gives CDR1 SGHRS, CDR2 YFSETQ. V lost 6 bases and J lost 1; bases outside the gene matches: 5. The CDR3, as DNA: TGCGCCAGCACCCGGACAGGGTCGAACACTGAAGCTTTCTTT. Amino acids: CASTRTGSNTEAFF.